Below, 26 T cell receptor beta chains from the same sample are listed, as sequenced in a study of T cell changes during pregnancy in multiple sclerosis. Here immunoSEQ multiplex PCR was the method, and the copy in TCRdb shows in-frame clones only, minus some. Counted here are some 73,000 clones, roughly 92% occurring once; the ten biggest clones make up 2.8%. This specimen consisted of peripheral blood, obtained in the third trimester of pregnancy. The receptors were gathered from a female donor in good health, enrolled as a control in a pregnancy study.

This clone has more than one count but fewer than ten. The J gene is TRBJ2-3, the V gene TRBV4-2, with 14 bases lining up with TRBD2. Germline-derived CDR1 and CDR2 are LGHNA and YNFKEQ. This CDR3 has 18 residues. The ends lost 1 base at V and 0 bases at J; junction bases unmatched: 3. The CDR3 loop reads CASSQGLAGGPSTDTQYF. The CDR3 DNA follows: TGTGCCAGCAGCCAAGGACTAGCGGGGGGGCCTAGCACAGATACGCAGTATTTT.

The chain carries TRBV5-6 and TRBJ1-5, with TRBD1 matching 7 bases. Germline-derived CDR1 and CDR2 are SGHDT and YYEEEE. CDR3 length: 16 amino acids. Unmatched junction bases numbered 9, after V lost 1 base and J lost 5 bases. The CDR3 spells CASSLLHRGWDQPQHF. CDR3 DNA sequence: TGTGCCAGCAGCTTGCTGCACAGGGGTTGGGATCAGCCCCAGCATTTT.

This sequence joins TRBV28 and TRBJ1-1, with a possible D match to TRBD1 (6 bases). Germline loops: CDR1 MDHEN, CDR2 SYDVKM. V shed 7 bases and J shed 8 bases, with 17 bases lying between them. The CDR3 is 13 residues long. The CDR3: CASTPRTAFEAFF. The DNA of the CDR3 is TGTGCCAGCACCCCCCGGACAGCCTTCGAAGCTTTCTTT.

V is TRBV15 and J is TRBJ2-7; 8 bases map to TRBD2. The CDR3 length is 17 residues. Germline CDR1 is LNHNV and CDR2 is YYDKDF (reference sequence). Losses at the gene ends were 0 bases for V and 6 bases for J; bases not matched to a gene: 13. The CDR3 DNA is TGTGCCACCAGCAGAGACCTTAGCGGGGAGGGTTTTGGCGAGCAGTACTTC. Residues: CATSRDLSGEGFGEQYF.

This chain connects TRBV14 to TRBJ1-6; D gene unclear. The CDR3 contains 13 residues. The V end lost 1 base, the J end lost 11 bases, and 9 bases lay between the germline ends. Germline CDR1 is SGHDN and CDR2 is FVKESK. The CDR3 reads CASSQGASTPLHF. CDR3 nucleotides: TGTGCCAGCAGCCAAGGGGCTTCGACACCCCTCCACTTT.

The J gene is TRBJ2-3, the V gene TRBV5-4; the D gene is possibly TRBD1 (5 bases). CDR1 is SGHNT and CDR2 is YYREEE in the germline V gene (reference sequence). The CDR3 has 13 amino acids. Trimming left V 6 bases short and J 0 bases short, with 8 bases between. CDR3 bases: TGTGCCAGCAAACAGGCTAGCACAGATACGCAGTATTTT. It codes for CASKQASTDTQYF.

The rearrangement links TRBV10-1 to TRBJ2-1; D may be TRBD2 (6 bases). CDR1 is WNHNN, CDR2 SYGVQD, per germline (reference sequence). Trimming removed 3 bases from V and 9 bases from J, with 12 bases in between. The CDR3 consists of 13 residues. In nucleotides, the CDR3 is TGCGCCAGCAGTGAACTAGCTCAAGGTGAGCAGTTCTTC. This encodes CASSELAQGEQFF.

This chain links TRBV7-6 with TRBJ2-3; TRBD2 matches 9 bases. V was clipped by 3 bases and J by 5 bases; unmatched bases: 9. The CDR3 runs 16 residues. Germline CDR1 and CDR2: SGHVS and FNYEAQ. The CDR3 DNA sequence: TGTGCCAGCAGCTTGGGAGCGGGGGGATTGGAAGATACGCAGTATTTT. This codes for CASSLGAGGLEDTQYF. Complete variable domain (other parts from reference TRBV7-6 and TRBJ2-3): GAGVSQSPRYKVTKRGQDVALRCDPISGHVSLYWYRQALGQGPEFLTYFNYEAQQDKSGLPNDRFSAERPEGSISTLTIQRTEQRDSAMYRCASSLGAGGLEDTQYFGPGTRLTVL.

The chain couples TRBV28 to TRBJ2-7; 10 nucleotides align to TRBD1. The CDR3 extends over 14 amino acids. With V trimmed by 6 bases and J by 2 bases, 4 bases remained unmatched. Germline CDR1 is MDHEN and CDR2 is SYDVKM. The CDR3 bases are TGTGCCAGCAGGGGACAGGGGCGAGCCTACGAGCAGTACTTC. Protein product: CASRGQGRAYEQYF.

This rearrangement joins TRBV27 to TRBJ2-1, with D hard to call. The germline gives CDR1 MNHEY, CDR2 SMNVEV (reference sequence). Trimming removed 6 bases from V and 0 bases from J, with 12 bases in between. The CDR3 is 15 residues long. CDR3 coding DNA: TGTGCCAGCAGAGGCGGCCGGAGCTCCTACAATGAGCAGTTCTTC. Protein sequence: CASRGGRSSYNEQFF.

The V and J genes are TRBV6-6 and TRBJ1-1; unclear D gene. V lost 6 bases, J lost 2 bases, and 13 bases lay in between. The CDR3 loop spans 14 amino acids. The germline V gene encodes CDR1 MNHNY and CDR2 SVGAGI (reference sequence). The CDR3, as DNA: TGTGCCAGCAGAGAACGGGTCGGCAACACTGAAGCTTTCTTT. Its protein is CASRERVGNTEAFF.

The chain combines TRBV19 with TRBJ1-1; D is unclear. The CDR3 contains 13 residues. CDR1 is LNHDA and CDR2 is SQIVND in the germline V gene (reference sequence). V shed 5 bases and J shed 1 base, with 8 bases lying between them. In nucleotides, the CDR3 is TGTGCCAGTAGTTCAGAGGGGAACACTGAAGCTTTCTTT. It is translated as CASSSEGNTEAFF.

This rearrangement joins TRBV7-2 to TRBJ2-2; 13 nucleotides agree with TRBD2. From germline, CDR1 is SGHTA and CDR2 FQGNSA. The CDR3 sequence is 16 residues long. The junction had 9 bases not matched to a gene; V was cut back by 6 bases and J by 8 bases. In nucleotides, the CDR3 is TGTGCCAGCAGGATACTAGCGGGAGGGCCGACGGGGGAGCTGTTTTTT. Protein sequence: CASRILAGGPTGELFF.

The rearrangement joins TRBV29-1 to TRBJ1-1, with unresolved D. In germline, CDR1 is SQVTM, CDR2 ANQGSEA. CDR3 length: 14 amino acids. V lost 3 bases to trimming and J lost 1 base, with 12 bases between them. The CDR3 loop is CSVDPDGANTEAFF. CDR3 nucleotides: TGCAGCGTTGACCCCGACGGAGCGAACACTGAAGCTTTCTTT.

The chain is built from TRBV2 and TRBJ1-2, with D possibly being TRBD1 (5 bases). CDR3 length: 14 amino acids. The V gene lost 8 bases and the J gene lost 1 base, with 14 bases spanning the gap. Per germline, CDR1 SNHLY and CDR2 FYNNEI. In DNA, the CDR3 is TGTGCCAGCGGGGCGGGACGGCATAACTATGGCTACACCTTC. This codes for CASGAGRHNYGYTF.

The chain couples TRBV4-1 to TRBJ1-6; 7 positions match TRBD1. V gave up 0 bases and J gave up 7 bases; unmatched junction bases: 6. CDR1 is MGHRA and CDR2 is YSYEKL in the germline V gene. This CDR3 region has 16 residues. The CDR3, as DNA: TGCGCCAGCAGCCAAGACCCTGGACAGGTGAATTCACCCCTCCACTTT. It is translated as CASSQDPGQVNSPLHF.

The rearrangement uses TRBV10-2 and TRBJ2-3; D remains ambiguous. Germline lookup yields CDR1 WSHSY and CDR2 SAAADI. V lost 5 bases and J 1 base, leaving 4 bases between the germline ends. The CDR3 covers 12 residues. The CDR3 DNA reads TGCGCCAGCAGTCGGGGCACAGATACGCAGTATTTT. Translating gives CASSRGTDTQYF.

The chain carries TRBV28 and TRBJ1-5; D is unresolved. CDR1 and CDR2 (germline): MDHEN, SYDVKM. CDR3 length equals 10 residues. V was trimmed by 7 bases and J by 6 bases, leaving 4 bases between them. CDR3 nucleotide sequence: TGTGCCAGCATACTTCAGCCCCAGCATTTT. Protein product: CASILQPQHF.

Worth noting for this clone: At one end the junction does not follow the germline gene, possibly because of a read error. V and J are TRBV7-7 and TRBJ2-5; 8 bases are a match to TRBD1. Germline CDR1 is SSHAT and CDR2 is FNYEAQ (reference sequence). This CDR3 has 18 residues. Here the CDR3 DNA reads TGTGCTAGCAGCTTAGGACCCGGTGGCAGGGGGCGAGGGGAGACCCAGTACTTC. Its protein is CASSLGPGGRGRGETQYF.

The V gene is TRBV14, the J gene TRBJ2-1; D possibly corresponds to TRBD1 (5 bases). The CDR3 totals 13 residues. V lost 1 base and J 6 bases, leaving 7 bases between the germline ends. CDR1 is SGHDN and CDR2 is FVKESK in the germline V gene. This CDR3 is CASSQGQINEQFF. The CDR3 DNA reads TGTGCCAGCAGCCAAGGACAGATCAATGAGCAGTTCTTC.

The chain links TRBV7-9 to TRBJ1-5, with D perhaps matching TRBD1 (5 bases). Germline V gene data show CDR1 as SEHNR and CDR2 as FQNEAQ (reference sequence). The CDR3 extends over 18 amino acids. Trimming took off 5 bases at V and 0 bases at J, with 20 bases between the two ends. The CDR3, as DNA: TGTGCCAGCAGCCTAGGGGTTGGGTTTGACAGTAGCAATCAGCCCCAGCATTTT. Amino acids: CASSLGVGFDSSNQPQHF.

This clone occurred a few times. The chain is built from TRBV5-8 and TRBJ1-3; the match to TRBD1 covers 8 bases. CDR3 size: 13 residues. Germline values: CDR1 SGHTS, CDR2 YDEGEE. J was trimmed by 9 bases and V by 5 bases; bases with no gene match: 7. The CDR3 DNA reads TGTGCCAGCAGGACGACAGGGGCCAGCACCATATATTTT. This encodes CASRTTGASTIYF.

The chain carries TRBV4-3 and TRBJ2-7; D perhaps matches TRBD2 (5 bases). The CDR3 is made up of 16 amino acids. Looked up from germline, CDR1 is LGHNA and CDR2 is YSLEER. Trimming removed 0 bases at V and 2 bases at J, with 14 bases between. The CDR3 region has the DNA TGCGCCAGCAGCCAAGAGGACGGGCGCGGGCCCTACGAGCAGTACTTC. Residues: CASSQEDGRGPYEQYF.

The chain combines TRBV10-3 with TRBJ2-7; 13 bases agree with TRBD2. V lost 6 bases and J lost 7; bases outside the gene matches: 9. Germline V lookup: CDR1 ENHRY, CDR2 SYGVKD. This CDR3 has 15 amino acids. In DNA form, the CDR3 reads TGTGCCATCAGAACCGGGACTAGCGGGACCCGGGAGCAGTACTTC. Its translation is CAIRTGTSGTREQYF.

The chain combines TRBV30 with TRBJ1-1; possible D gene TRBD1, 6 bases. The CDR3 extends over 13 amino acids. Germline CDR1 is GTSNPN and CDR2 is SVGIG (reference sequence). Trimming took off 3 bases at V and 4 bases at J, with 12 bases between the two ends. CDR3 protein: CAWSNDRSTEAFF. In DNA, the CDR3 is TGTGCCTGGAGCAACGACAGGAGCACTGAAGCTTTCTTT.

The chain joins TRBV7-2 to TRBJ2-7, with TRBD2 as a possible D gene (6 bases). The length of the CDR3 is 15 residues. The V gene's germline CDR1 is SGHTA and CDR2 FQGNSA. Trimming pared 5 bases from V and 0 bases from J, leaving 14 bases between. CDR3 residues: CASSLPGLYSYEQYF. Written as DNA, the CDR3 is TGTGCCAGCAGCCTCCCGGGACTGTACTCCTACGAGCAGTACTTC.